This TCR beta chain comes out of a study of early T cells in non-severe SARS-CoV-2 infection. Study context: It was bulk RNA from unsorted whole blood that was sequenced, and the chains were unpaired. Study-wide findings and caveats: Private and CD4 specificities were missed by VDJdb matching, skewed to anti-spike CD8.

Germline trimming cut 5 bases from V and 4 bases from J; bases unmatched to any gene: 13. Germline V gene sequence: CDR1 PRHDT, CDR2 FYEKMQ (reference sequence). This CDR3 has 16 amino acids. Concerning this clonotype: Its antigen is currently unknown.

cDNA molecules, individually, were tagged with unique molecular identifiers. Each CDR3 protein is one row after TCRdb ran MiXCR on the 5' RACE reads. In the table there are fewer than 30,000 distinct CDR3 sequences, 8.5% to 10% of which are singletons. The genes are TRBV13 and TRBJ2-7; 8 nucleotides match TRBD1. Sample: whole blood. The clonotype originates from an adult who was a healthcare worker with PCR-confirmed SARS-CoV-2 infection or an uninfected control (not recorded which). CDR3 coding DNA: TGTGCCAGCAGCCGCGATCCGGGACAGGAATATTACGAGCAGTACTTC. Amino acids: CASSRDPGQEYYEQYF. Supplemented by reference TRBV13 and TRBJ2-7, the full variable domain reads AAGVIQSPRHLIKEKRETATLKCYPIPRHDTVYWYQQGPGQDPQFLISFYEKMQSDKGSIPDRFSAQQFSDYHSELNMSSLELGDSALYFCASSRDPGQEYYEQYFGPGTRLTVT.